This T cell receptor (beta chain) appears in the sequencing data of a study of T cells in women clearing cervical HPV infection. Study summary: Cases were women with histologically confirmed HPV16-related CIN3 or worse, including 2 invasive cancers. No precancer developed; the control's incident HPV16 infection cleared within 12 months.

Findings and limits, study-wide: T-cell numbers per sample were unknown and may explain richness differences.

In regard to this clone: What it recognizes is unknown.

Generated by immunoSEQ multiplex PCR, the TCRdb table keeps only in-frame clones and is missing some. This repertoire includes under 50,000 clones. The source of this sequence is a woman aged 18 to 75 with a cervical HPV16 infection that either progressed to CIN3+ or cleared (not recorded which). What was sequenced was blood buffy coat.

CDR3 DNA (partial): TGTGCCAGCGGGACATCGACAGGGAGCGAG. The encoded protein is CASGTSTGSE. The full CDR3 reads CASGTSTGSEQYF. V gene TRBV27 combines with J gene TRBJ2-7; 7 nucleotides agree with TRBD1. The read ends 3 residues shy of where the CDR3 ends; the end is completed using the germline J gene. V lost 8 bases to trimming and J lost 6 bases; unmatched junction nucleotides: 10. From germline, CDR1 is MNHEY and CDR2 SMNVEV (reference sequence). The CDR3 covers 13 residues.